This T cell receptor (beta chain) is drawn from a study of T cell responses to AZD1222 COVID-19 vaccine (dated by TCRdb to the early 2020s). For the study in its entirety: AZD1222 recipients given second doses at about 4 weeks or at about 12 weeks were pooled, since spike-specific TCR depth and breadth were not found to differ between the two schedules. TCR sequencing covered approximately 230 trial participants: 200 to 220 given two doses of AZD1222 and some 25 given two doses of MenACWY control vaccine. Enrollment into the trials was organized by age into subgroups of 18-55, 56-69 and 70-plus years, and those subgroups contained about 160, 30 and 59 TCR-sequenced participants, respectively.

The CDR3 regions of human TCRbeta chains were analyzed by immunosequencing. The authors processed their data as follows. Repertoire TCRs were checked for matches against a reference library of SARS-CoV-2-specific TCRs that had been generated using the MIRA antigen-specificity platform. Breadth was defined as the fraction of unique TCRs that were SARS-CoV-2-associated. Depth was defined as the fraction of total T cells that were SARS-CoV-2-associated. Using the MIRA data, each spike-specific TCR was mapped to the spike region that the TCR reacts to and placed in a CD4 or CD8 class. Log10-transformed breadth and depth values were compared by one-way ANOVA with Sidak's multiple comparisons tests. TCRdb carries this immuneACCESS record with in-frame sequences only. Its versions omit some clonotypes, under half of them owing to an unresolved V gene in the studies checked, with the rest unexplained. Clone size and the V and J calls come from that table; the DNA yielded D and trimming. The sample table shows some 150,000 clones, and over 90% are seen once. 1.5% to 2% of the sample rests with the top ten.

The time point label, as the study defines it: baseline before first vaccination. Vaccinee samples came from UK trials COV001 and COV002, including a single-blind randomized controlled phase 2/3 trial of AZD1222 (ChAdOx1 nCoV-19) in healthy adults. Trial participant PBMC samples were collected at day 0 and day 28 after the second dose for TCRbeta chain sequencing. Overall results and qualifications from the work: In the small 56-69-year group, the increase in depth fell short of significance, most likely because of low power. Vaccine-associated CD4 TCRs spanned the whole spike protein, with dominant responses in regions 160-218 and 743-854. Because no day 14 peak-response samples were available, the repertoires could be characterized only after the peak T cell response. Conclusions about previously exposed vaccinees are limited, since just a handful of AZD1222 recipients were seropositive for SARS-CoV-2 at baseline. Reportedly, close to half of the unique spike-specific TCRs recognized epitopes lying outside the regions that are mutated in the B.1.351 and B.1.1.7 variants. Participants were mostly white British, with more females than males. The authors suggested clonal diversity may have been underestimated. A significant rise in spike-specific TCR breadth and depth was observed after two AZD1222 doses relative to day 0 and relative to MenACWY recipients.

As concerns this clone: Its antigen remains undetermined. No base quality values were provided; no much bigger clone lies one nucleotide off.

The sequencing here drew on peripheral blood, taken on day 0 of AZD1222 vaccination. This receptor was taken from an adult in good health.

Here is the DNA: TGTGCCAGCAGCGGACCCGACAGGGTTGCTTACGGCTACACCTTC. Translation gives CASSGPDRVAYGYTF. Rearrangement joined TRBV9 to TRBJ1-2; 7 nucleotides in the junction match TRBD1. CDR1 SGDLS and CDR2 YYNGEE were looked up in the germline V gene. CDR3 length: 15 amino acids, cysteine to phenylalanine. Only the CDR3 DNA is retained, 45 bases long and in frame from the first base. The germline V end is reduced by 3 bases and the J end by 8 bases; junction bases left unmatched: 13.